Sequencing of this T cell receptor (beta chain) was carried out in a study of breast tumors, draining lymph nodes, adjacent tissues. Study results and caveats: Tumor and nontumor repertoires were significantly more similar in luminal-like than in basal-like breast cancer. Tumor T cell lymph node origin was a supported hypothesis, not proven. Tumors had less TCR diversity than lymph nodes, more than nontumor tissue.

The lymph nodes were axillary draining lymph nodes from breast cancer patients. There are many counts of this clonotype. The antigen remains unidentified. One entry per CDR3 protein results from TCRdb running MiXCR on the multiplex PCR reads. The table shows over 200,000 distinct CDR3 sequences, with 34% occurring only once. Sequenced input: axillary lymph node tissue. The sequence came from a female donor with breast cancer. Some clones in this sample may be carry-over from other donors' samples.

As DNA, the CDR3 is TGTGCCAGCAGCTTAGTGTGGGGAGAGACCCAGTACTTC. It encodes CASSLVWGETQYF. This chain joins TRBV7-8 and TRBJ2-5, with D unresolved. Deletions cut 1 base from V and 4 bases from J, with 7 bases between. The germline V gene has CDR1 SGHVS and CDR2 FQNEAQ. The CDR3 is made up of 13 amino acids.